The 18 T cell receptor beta chains below come from one sample, sequenced in a study of blood T cell repertoires in COVID-19. TCRdb's copy holds only in-frame clones and misses some; the assay was immunoSEQ multiplex PCR. The sample includes about 100,000 clones, 70% to 90% of them seen just once. Sequences were obtained from peripheral blood. These TCRs come from a human donor in a cohort sampled during active COVID-19.

The chain links TRBV6-6 to TRBJ1-1; 9 bases align to TRBD1. The CDR3 spans 15 residues. The junction had 9 bases not matched to a gene; V was cut back by 7 bases and J by 3 bases. Germline V gene sequence: CDR1 MNHNY, CDR2 SVGAGI (reference sequence). The CDR3 sequence: CASTYRTGADTEAFF. The CDR3 DNA reads TGTGCCAGCACTTATCGGACAGGGGCTGACACTGAAGCTTTCTTT.

The V and J genes are TRBV5-1 and TRBJ1-3, with 8 bases that match TRBD1. Germline V gene sequence: CDR1 SGHRS, CDR2 YFSETQ. This CDR3 has 16 residues. The V gene end was trimmed by 0 bases and the J gene end by 4 bases; junction bases not matched to a gene: 6. The CDR3 here is CASSLVGQGKGNTIYF. The DNA of the CDR3 is TGCGCCAGCAGCTTGGTCGGACAGGGTAAAGGAAACACCATATATTTT.

This sequence joins TRBV5-4 and TRBJ1-1; tentative D call: TRBD1 (6 bases). CDR1 and CDR2 (germline): SGHNT, YYREEE (reference sequence). V was trimmed by 0 bases and J by 2 bases, leaving 14 bases between them. There are 16 residues in the CDR3. CDR3 coding DNA: TGTGCCAGCAGCTTGGCCGGGGACAAAAGAAACACTGAAGCTTTCTTT. It translates to CASSLAGDKRNTEAFF.

V usage is TRBV7-2 and J usage is TRBJ2-4; 12 positions agree with TRBD2. From germline, CDR1 is SGHTA and CDR2 FQGNSA. The CDR3 loop spans 18 amino acids. V lost 2 bases and J lost 1; bases outside the gene matches: 6. The DNA for the CDR3 is TGTGCCAGCAGCTTAAACCTAGCGGGGGGGCTTGCCAAAAACATTCAGTACTTC. Protein sequence: CASSLNLAGGLAKNIQYF.

This clone was seen a single time. The chain combines TRBV14 with TRBJ1-3, with D maybe TRBD1 (5 bases). Germline V gene sequence: CDR1 SGHDN, CDR2 FVKESK. The CDR3 spans 15 residues. V lost 1 base, J lost 6 bases, and 13 bases lay in between. The DNA of the CDR3 is TGTGCCAGCAGCCAAGCCGGGGGATTTGTAAACACCATATATTTT. It yields the protein CASSQAGGFVNTIYF.

The chain recombines TRBV7-7 with TRBJ2-7, with 14 bases lining up with TRBD2. The CDR3 is 16 amino acids. Germline V gene data show CDR1 as SSHAT and CDR2 as FNYEAQ (reference sequence). V was pared by 1 base and J by 6 bases, with 5 bases of the junction left unmatched. The CDR3 region is CASSLGGTSGGLEQYF. In DNA, the CDR3 is TGTGCCAGCAGCTTAGGCGGGACTAGCGGGGGACTCGAGCAGTACTTC. The whole variable domain, remainder taken from reference TRBV7-7 and TRBJ2-7, is GAGVSQSPRYKVTKRGQDVTLRCDPISSHATLYWYQQALGQGPEFLTYFNYEAQPDKSGLPSDRFSAERPEGSISTLTIQRTEQRDSAMYRCASSLGGTSGGLEQYFGPGTRLTVT.

The chain couples TRBV6-2 or TRBV6-3 to TRBJ1-2; 7 nucleotides match TRBD1. Germline trimming cut 0 bases from V and 1 base from J; bases unmatched to any gene: 2. The CDR3 is 15 amino acids. From germline, CDR1 is MNHEY and CDR2 SVGEGT. The CDR3 region has the DNA TGTGCCAGCAGTTACTCCCGACAGGGTAACTATGGCTACACCTTC. Amino acid sequence: CASSYSRQGNYGYTF.

This chain links TRBV5-1 with TRBJ2-3; 9 nucleotides align to TRBD1. V was clipped by 2 bases and J by 3 bases; unmatched bases: 4. This CDR3 region has 15 residues. In germline, CDR1 is SGHRS, CDR2 YFSETQ. The CDR3 region is CASSFLGQGTDTQYF. The CDR3 DNA follows: TGCGCCAGCAGCTTTTTAGGACAGGGGACAGATACGCAGTATTTT.

The chain links TRBV5-5 to TRBJ1-2; 7 bases are shared with TRBD1. The germline V gene has CDR1 SGHKS and CDR2 YYEKEE (reference sequence). CDR3 length: 13 residues. The J segment lost 3 bases and the V segment lost 4 bases, leaving 3 bases of the junction unmatched. CDR3 sequence: CASSLGTDYGYTF. The CDR3 coding sequence is TGTGCCAGCAGCCTCGGGACAGACTATGGCTACACCTTC.

The chain is built from TRBV5-1 and TRBJ2-5; D might be TRBD2 (6 bases). Germline CDR1 reads SGHRS; CDR2 reads YFSETQ. The ends were cut back, 3 bases at V and 2 bases at J, with 17 bases in the middle. The CDR3 consists of 16 residues. CDR3 sequence reads: CASSSVADTAQETQYF. For the CDR3, the DNA is TGCGCCAGCAGCTCAGTAGCGGATACGGCACAAGAGACCCAGTACTTC. The whole variable domain, remainder taken from reference TRBV5-1 and TRBJ2-5, is KAGVTQTPRYLIKTRGQQVTLSCSPISGHRSVSWYQQTPGQGLQFLFEYFSETQRNKGNFPGRFSGRQFSNSRSEMNVSTLELGDSALYLCASSSVADTAQETQYFGPGTRLLVL.

The chain combines TRBV27 with TRBJ2-7; possible D gene TRBD1, 6 bases. V was shortened by 5 bases and J by 4 bases, with 9 bases between the two germline ends. This CDR3 region has 12 residues. The germline gives CDR1 MNHEY, CDR2 SMNVEV (reference sequence). DNA of the CDR3: TGTGCCAGCAGTCGGGGACAATACGAGCAGTACTTC. Its translation is CASSRGQYEQYF.

This clone was counted between two and nine times. This rearrangement joins TRBV30 to TRBJ2-2; D not resolved. CDR1 is GTSNPN and CDR2 is SVGIG in the germline V gene (reference sequence). The length of the CDR3 is 14 residues. V lost 2 bases, J lost 2 bases, and 9 bases lay in between. The CDR3 reads CAWSKARNTGELFF. The DNA of the CDR3 is TGTGCCTGGAGTAAAGCTAGAAACACCGGGGAGCTGTTTTTT.

The CDR3 bases are TGTGCCAGCACCTCTTCGGACTGGCTCCCACACGAGCAGTACTTC. Protein: CASTSSDWLPHEQYF. The genes are TRBV7-9 and TRBJ2-7; TRBD2 is a possible D gene (5 bases). V gave up 7 bases and J gave up 5 bases, with 21 bases separating them. Germline CDR1 is SEHNR and CDR2 is FQNEAQ (reference sequence). The CDR3 sequence is 15 residues long.

The rearrangement links TRBV6-2 or TRBV6-3 to TRBJ2-7, with 11 bases lining up with TRBD2. With 2 bases clipped from V and 0 bases from J, the junction kept 3 bases outside the gene matches. The CDR3 is made up of 16 amino acids. CDR1 MNHEY and CDR2 SVGEGT come from the germline V gene. CDR3: CASSYPTSGGSYEQYF. CDR3 DNA sequence: TGTGCCAGCAGTTACCCTACTAGCGGGGGCTCCTACGAGCAGTACTTC.

The chain uses TRBV30 and TRBJ2-7; no definite D call. CDR3 length: 14 residues. Trimming stripped 1 base from V and 0 bases from J, with 10 bases between. Germline CDR1 GTSNPN, CDR2 SVGIG (reference sequence). The CDR3 DNA sequence: TGTGCCTGGAGTGCCCGGTTTAGCTCCTACGAGCAGTACTTC. Encoded protein: CAWSARFSSYEQYF. The full variable domain, rest sourced from reference TRBV30 and TRBJ2-7, is SQTIHQWPATLVQPVGSPLSLECTVEGTSNPNLYWYRQAAGRGLQLLFYSVGIGQISSEVPQNLSASRPQDRQFILSSKKLLLSDSGFYLCAWSARFSSYEQYFGPGTRLTVT.

This rearrangement joins TRBV2 to TRBJ2-2, with TRBD2 matching 7 bases. V shed 8 bases and J 2 bases; nucleotides not matched to a gene: 5. The CDR3 spans 14 residues. Germline CDR1 is SNHLY and CDR2 is FYNNEI. The CDR3 spells CASRGGGNTGELFF. The DNA for the CDR3 is TGTGCCAGCCGTGGGGGGGGAAACACCGGGGAGCTGTTTTTT. Full variable domain (outside the CDR3, taken from reference TRBV2 and TRBJ2-2): EPEVTQTPSHQVTQMGQEVILRCVPISNHLYFYWYRQILGQKVEFLVSFYNNEISEKSEIFDDQFSVERPDGSNFTLKIRSTKLEDSAMYFCASRGGGNTGELFFGEGSRLTVL.

In this sample, this clone turned up once. The CDR3 here is CASSQRLAGGHETQYF. The CDR3, as DNA: TGTGCCAGCAGCCAGCGACTAGCGGGGGGGCATGAGACCCAGTACTTC. The V gene is TRBV7-6, the J gene TRBJ2-5; 14 positions match TRBD2. The CDR3 has 16 amino acids. The ends lost 5 bases at V and 5 bases at J; junction bases unmatched: 7. Per the germline V gene, CDR1 is SGHVS and CDR2 is FNYEAQ.

V gene TRBV10-1 combines with J gene TRBJ1-5; 8 bases line up with TRBD1. The CDR3 runs to 16 residues. Trimming at V came to 5 bases and at J to 8 bases, leaving 14 bases not matched to a gene. Germline V gene sequence: CDR1 WNHNN, CDR2 SYGVQD (reference sequence). CDR3 nucleotides: TGCGCCAGCAGTTTTAACCTGGACAGGGCTTCGGAGCCCCAGCATTTT. It encodes CASSFNLDRASEPQHF.